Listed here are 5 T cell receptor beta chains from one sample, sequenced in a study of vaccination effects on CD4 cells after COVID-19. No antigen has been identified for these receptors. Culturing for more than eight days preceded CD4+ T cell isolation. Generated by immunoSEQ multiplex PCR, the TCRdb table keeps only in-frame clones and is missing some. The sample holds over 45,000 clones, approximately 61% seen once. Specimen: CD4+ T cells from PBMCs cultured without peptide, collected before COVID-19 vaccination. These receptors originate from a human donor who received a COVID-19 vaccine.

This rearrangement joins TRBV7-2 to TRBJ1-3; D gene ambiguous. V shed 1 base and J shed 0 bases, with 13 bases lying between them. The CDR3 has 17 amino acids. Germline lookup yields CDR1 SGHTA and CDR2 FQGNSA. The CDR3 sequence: CASSLGTGVSSGNTIYF. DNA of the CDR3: TGTGCCAGCAGCTTAGGAACCGGGGTCAGCTCTGGAAACACCATATATTTT.

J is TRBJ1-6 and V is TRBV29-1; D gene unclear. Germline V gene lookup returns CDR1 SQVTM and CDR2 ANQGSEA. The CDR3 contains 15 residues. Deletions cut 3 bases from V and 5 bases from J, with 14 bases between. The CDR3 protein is CSVEVAAPHNSPLHF. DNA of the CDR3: TGCAGCGTTGAGGTCGCGGCTCCCCATAATTCACCCCTCCACTTT.

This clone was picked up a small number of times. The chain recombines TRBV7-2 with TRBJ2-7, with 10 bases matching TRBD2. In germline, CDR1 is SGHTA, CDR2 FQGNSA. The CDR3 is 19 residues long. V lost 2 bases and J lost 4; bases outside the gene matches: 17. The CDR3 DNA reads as TGTGCCAGCAGCTTAAGACGCCCCCTTAGCGGGGGGCCGGGTTACGAGCAGTACTTC. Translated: CASSLRRPLSGGPGYEQYF.

The CDR3 nucleotides read TGTGCCAGCAGTGATACATGGGAGACTGAAGCTTTCTTT. Encoded protein: CASSDTWETEAFF. The J gene is TRBJ1-1, the V gene TRBV6-1; D uncertain. V was pared by 3 bases and J by 5 bases, with 10 bases between. Germline V gene sequence: CDR1 MNHNS, CDR2 SASEGT. CDR3 length: 13 amino acids.

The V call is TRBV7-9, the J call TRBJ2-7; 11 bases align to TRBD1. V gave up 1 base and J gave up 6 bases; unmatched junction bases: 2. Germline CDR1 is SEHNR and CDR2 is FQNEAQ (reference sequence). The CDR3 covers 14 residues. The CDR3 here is CASSLGGQGGEQYF. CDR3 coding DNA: TGTGCCAGCAGCTTAGGGGGACAGGGGGGCGAGCAGTACTTC.